A single sample is the source of the 22 T cell receptor beta chains below, sequenced in a study of blood T cells in healthy people across ages. Combining a sample-barcoded 5' primer with a J-beta primer mix, a second PCR ran for 7 to 11 cycles. TCRdb reanalysed the 5' RACE reads using MiXCR and keeps one entry per CDR3 protein. The table records about 1.4 million distinct CDR3 sequences, around 59% of them present only once. Sequencing used blood. Receptor source: a man younger than 35 in good health.

The rearrangement links TRBV20-1 to TRBJ2-4; D not certain. CDR1 and CDR2 from the germline V gene are DFQATT and SNEGSKA (reference sequence). V lost 7 bases and J 1 base, leaving 11 bases between the germline ends. CDR3 length equals 13 residues. The CDR3 nucleotides read TGCAGTGTTCAAGAGGTCGCCAAAAACATTCAGTACTTC. Protein sequence: CSVQEVAKNIQYF.

The chain employs TRBV4-1 and TRBJ2-6; 9 positions match TRBD1. V shed 8 bases and J 3 bases; nucleotides not matched to a gene: 11. Germline values: CDR1 MGHRA, CDR2 YSYEKL. The CDR3 covers 17 residues. This CDR3 reads CASGIGQGIFGANVLTF. The CDR3 DNA reads as TGCGCCAGCGGCATCGGACAGGGGATTTTTGGGGCCAACGTCCTGACTTTC.

A few counts support this clonotype. V and J are TRBV4-1 and TRBJ2-4, with D unresolved. V was clipped by 0 bases and J by 7 bases, with 10 bases between them. CDR1 and CDR2 (germline): MGHRA, YSYEKL. The length of the CDR3 is 14 residues. CDR3 sequence: CASSQDVGINIQYF. CDR3 sequence (DNA): TGCGCCAGCAGCCAAGATGTGGGTATCAACATTCAGTACTTC.

The chain has TRBV7-2 and TRBJ2-1; 13 positions agree with TRBD2. This CDR3 region has 18 residues. V lost 3 bases, J lost 0 bases, and 5 bases stayed unmatched. Per the germline V gene, CDR1 is SGHTA and CDR2 is FQGNSA. CDR3 in DNA: TGTGCCAGCAGCTTGCTGACTAGCGGGGGGAGCTCCTACAATGAGCAGTTCTTC. Encoded protein: CASSLLTSGGSSYNEQFF.

As concerns this clonotype: Germline and junction disagree at one end, which may indicate a read error. This sequence joins TRBV10-3 and TRBJ1-2; D remains unclear. Germline assignment: CDR1 ENHRY and CDR2 SYGVKD. The CDR3 loop spans 12 amino acids. The CDR3 DNA reads as TGTGTCATCGAAGAGGGTATAGGTGGCTACACCTTC. Translated, it gives CVIEEGIGGYTF.

The J gene is TRBJ1-6, the V gene TRBV4-3; D is undetermined. CDR1 is LGHNA, CDR2 YSLEER, per germline. V was pared by 0 bases and J by 7 bases, with 7 bases between. This CDR3 has 14 residues. The DNA of the CDR3 is TGCGCCAGCAGCCAAGATCTTGTAAATTCACCCCTCCACTTT. This gives the protein CASSQDLVNSPLHF.

This clonotype was counted between two and nine times. The rearrangement joins TRBV30 to TRBJ2-1; TRBD1 agrees at 7 bases. This CDR3 comprises 13 residues. Germline values: CDR1 GTSNPN, CDR2 SVGIG (reference sequence). Unmatched junction bases numbered 4, after V lost 2 bases and J lost 6 bases. CDR3 amino acids: CAWSSDRRNEQFF. CDR3 sequence (DNA): TGTGCCTGGAGTTCGGACAGGCGCAATGAGCAGTTCTTC. Filled out from reference TRBV30 and TRBJ2-1, the complete variable domain reads SQTIHQWPATLVQPVGSPLSLECTVEGTSNPNLYWYRQAAGRGLQLLFYSVGIGQISSEVPQNLSASRPQDRQFILSSKKLLLSDSGFYLCAWSSDRRNEQFFGPGTRLTVL.

This rearrangement joins TRBV20-1 to TRBJ2-5; possible D gene TRBD2, 7 bases. CDR3 length: 15 residues. V lost 1 base to trimming and J lost 3 bases, with 15 bases between them. The germline CDR1 and CDR2 sequences are DFQATT and SNEGSKA (reference sequence). Here the CDR3 reads CSARGLRGGEETQYF. The CDR3 bases are TGCAGTGCTAGAGGATTGAGGGGGGGCGAAGAGACCCAGTACTTC.

This chain's CDR3 is CASSGASGGNNEQFF. The DNA of the CDR3 is TGTGCCAGCTCCGGGGCTTCGGGGGGAAACAATGAGCAGTTCTTC. The chain combines TRBV13 with TRBJ2-1, with 7 bases aligning to TRBD2. Trimming cost V 8 bases and J 5 bases; bases outside gene matches: 12. Germline V gives CDR1 PRHDT, CDR2 FYEKMQ (reference sequence). CDR3 length: 15 amino acids.

The chain combines TRBV7-8 with TRBJ2-1, with 8 bases identical to TRBD2. V lost 5 bases to trimming and J lost 7 bases; unmatched junction nucleotides: 7. CDR1 SGHVS and CDR2 FQNEAQ come from the germline V gene. CDR3 length: 14 residues. CDR3 in DNA: TGTGCCAGCAGCCAACGGGGGGGCCGAAATGAGCAGTTCTTC. Translated: CASSQRGGRNEQFF.

This clonotype was recorded a few times. The chain joins TRBV4-3 to TRBJ2-7, with D possibly TRBD1 on 6 matching bases. Per germline, CDR1 LGHNA and CDR2 YSLEER. V was cut by 4 bases and J by 4 bases, with 20 bases left in between. The CDR3 contains 16 residues. The CDR3 DNA reads as TGCGCCAGCAGCCTCCTCAAGCAGGGGTACGATTACGAGCAGTACTTC. It yields the protein CASSLLKQGYDYEQYF.

The chain recombines TRBV2 with TRBJ2-3; D remains unclear. V lost 3 bases, J lost 4 bases, and 5 bases lay in between. The V gene's germline CDR1 is SNHLY and CDR2 FYNNEI. The CDR3 is 12 amino acids. CDR3 DNA: TGTGCCAGCAGTGAGGAGTCAGATACGCAGTATTTT. Translated, it gives CASSEESDTQYF.

The J gene is TRBJ2-1, the V gene TRBV7-2; 13 bases match TRBD2. This CDR3 has 17 amino acids. Germline values: CDR1 SGHTA, CDR2 FQGNSA. The V segment lost 3 bases and the J segment 9 bases; nucleotides outside the gene matches: 11. Written as DNA, the CDR3 is TGTGCCAGCAGCTTTGACGGGACTAGCGGGATTGGTGGTGAGCAGTTCTTC. Its protein is CASSFDGTSGIGGEQFF.

V and J are TRBV4-3 and TRBJ2-7; 8 positions match TRBD2. Trimming removed 0 bases from V and 7 bases from J; junction bases left unmatched: 5. Germline values: CDR1 LGHNA, CDR2 YSLEER. The CDR3 is 14 residues long. CDR3 residues: CASSQDSGGGEQYF. CDR3 in DNA: TGCGCCAGCAGCCAAGATTCGGGAGGGGGTGAGCAGTACTTC.

On this clonotype itself: An end of the junction does not agree with germline; a read error may underlie this. The chain couples TRBV20-1 to TRBJ2-6; TRBD1 might be the D (5 bases). The germline V gene has CDR1 DFQATT and CDR2 SNEGSKA (reference sequence). The CDR3 spans 14 residues. CDR3 bases: TGCAGTGCTAGCTCCAGCTCTGGGGCCAACGCCCTGACTTTC. Encoded protein: CSASSSSGANALTF.

This clonotype was seen a few times. The chain uses TRBV4-2 and TRBJ2-7; TRBD2 agrees at 7 bases. Trimming removed 0 bases from V and 1 base from J; junction bases left unmatched: 6. The CDR3 loop spans 16 amino acids. CDR1 LGHNA and CDR2 YNFKEQ come from the germline V gene. The CDR3 DNA reads TGTGCCAGCAGCCAAGATCGTCTAGCGGTGTCCTACGAGCAGTACTTC. It yields the protein CASSQDRLAVSYEQYF.

The chain joins TRBV7-9 to TRBJ2-5; 10 bases are shared with TRBD1. V trimming: 2 bases; J trimming: 5 bases; junction bases outside the gene matches: 8. The CDR3 sequence is 16 residues long. Germline-derived CDR1 and CDR2 are SEHNR and FQNEAQ (reference sequence). The CDR3 nucleotides are TGTGCCAGCAGCTTAATACCGGGACAGGGGCCGGAGACCCAGTACTTC. Encoded protein: CASSLIPGQGPETQYF. Full variable domain (outside the CDR3, taken from reference TRBV7-9 and TRBJ2-5): DTGVSQNPRHKITKRGQNVTFRCDPISEHNRLYWYRQTLGQGPEFLTYFQNEAQLEKSRLLSDRFSAERPKGSFSTLEIQRTEQGDSAMYLCASSLIPGQGPETQYFGPGTRLLVL.

The CDR3 here is CSARVGDRSSYEQYF. As DNA, the CDR3 is TGCAGTGCTAGAGTGGGGGACAGGAGCTCCTACGAGCAGTACTTC. The chain carries TRBV20-1 and TRBJ2-7, with 8 positions matching TRBD1. CDR3 size: 15 residues. CDR1 DFQATT and CDR2 SNEGSKA come from the germline V gene (reference sequence). Trimming cost V 1 base and J 0 bases; bases outside gene matches: 5.

This chain uses TRBV20-1 with TRBJ1-6; the D is unclear. CDR1 DFQATT and CDR2 SNEGSKA come from the germline V gene (reference sequence). V shed 2 bases and J shed 7 bases, with 12 bases lying between them. The CDR3 consists of 14 residues. The CDR3 is CSARWRTGNSPLHF. The CDR3 DNA sequence: TGCAGTGCTAGATGGAGAACCGGGAATTCACCCCTCCACTTT.

The chain joins TRBV20-1 to TRBJ1-6; D is undetermined. The CDR3 spans 17 residues. Trimming took 0 bases from V and 4 from J, leaving 16 bases between them. The V gene's germline CDR1 is DFQATT and CDR2 SNEGSKA (reference sequence). The CDR3 region is CSAREVQRPQYNSPLHF. The CDR3 DNA reads TGCAGTGCTAGAGAGGTCCAGCGACCCCAATATAATTCACCCCTCCACTTT.

This clonotype appeared a few times. This sequence joins TRBV11-2 and TRBJ2-5; D is undetermined. The CDR3 sequence is 15 residues long. The germline gives CDR1 SGHAT, CDR2 FQNNGV. The ends were cut back, 6 bases at V and 0 bases at J, with 14 bases in the middle. Written as DNA, the CDR3 is TGTGCCAGCAGTTCACTACCGCGTTACCAAGAGACCCAGTACTTC. Translated: CASSSLPRYQETQYF.

This clonotype was observed a few times. The rearrangement joins TRBV7-2 to TRBJ2-7; TRBD1 matches 7 bases. The CDR3 runs to 16 residues. Trimming at V came to 3 bases and at J to 0 bases, leaving 8 bases not matched to a gene. Germline V gene lookup returns CDR1 SGHTA and CDR2 FQGNSA. The CDR3 DNA follows: TGTGCCAGCAGCTTCGACCGGGACAGTAACTCCTACGAGCAGTACTTC. Its translation: CASSFDRDSNSYEQYF.